The 30 T cell receptor beta chains below were found in one sample sequenced in a study of blood T cell repertoires in COVID-19 (dated by TCRdb to 2018 to 2020). The library was obtained by the immunoSEQ multiplex PCR assay. The source is immuneACCESS, and TCRdb retained only in-frame sequences with V and J called. Part of the clones is not carried over; for the studies checked, unresolved V genes explain less than half of this, and the remainder is unexplained. The sample includes about 120,000 clones, with approximately 87% observed a single time. The ten largest clones capture 7.5% to 9% of the sample. Sequences were obtained from peripheral blood. The receptors were sampled from a man between 65 and 80 years old who had recovered from COVID-19.

DNA for the CDR3: TGCAGCGTCATGGCGGGACAGGGGTCAAACTATGGCTACACCTTC. It is translated as CSVMAGQGSNYGYTF. The chain recombines TRBV29-1 with TRBJ1-2; TRBD1 agrees at 10 bases. CDR3 size: 15 residues. From germline, CDR1 is SQVTM and CDR2 ANQGSEA. Trimming took 6 bases from V and 2 from J; bases not matched to a gene: 9.

The chain couples TRBV5-1 to TRBJ2-2, with TRBD2 as a possible D gene (5 bases). The CDR3 spans 16 residues. Germline CDR1 SGHRS, CDR2 YFSETQ. V shed 0 bases and J shed 5 bases, with 14 bases lying between them. The CDR3 here is CASSLGLAIDTGELFF. The CDR3 bases are TGCGCCAGCAGCTTGGGTCTAGCTATAGATACCGGGGAGCTGTTTTTT.

This clone occurred once. This rearrangement joins TRBV9 to TRBJ1-2, with 8 bases that match TRBD1. Per the germline V gene, CDR1 is SGDLS and CDR2 is YYNGEE. CDR3 length: 13 residues. V shed 5 bases and J 2 bases; nucleotides not matched to a gene: 2. CDR3 nucleotide sequence: TGTGCCAGCAGTAGGGACAGGAACTATGGCTACACCTTC. Residues: CASSRDRNYGYTF.

This chain links TRBV11-3 with TRBJ2-1; D is perhaps TRBD1 (6 bases). CDR1 is SGHNT and CDR2 is YENEEA in the germline V gene. The CDR3 length is 14 residues. The V gene lost 8 bases and the J gene lost 3 bases, with 14 bases spanning the gap. The CDR3 loop reads CASPRGSDYNEQFF. The CDR3 region has the DNA TGTGCCAGCCCCAGGGGTAGTGACTACAATGAGCAGTTCTTC.

This chain links TRBV5-1 with TRBJ1-3; 7 bases are a match to TRBD1. Germline V gene lookup returns CDR1 SGHRS and CDR2 YFSETQ. V gave up 4 bases and J gave up 3 bases; unmatched junction bases: 4. The CDR3 extends over 14 amino acids. The CDR3 DNA follows: TGCGCCAGCAGCGTCACAGGGGTTGGAAACACCATATATTTT. Translated, it gives CASSVTGVGNTIYF.

The gene calls are TRBV29-1 and TRBJ2-2, with D uncertain. The CDR3 has 14 residues. V was clipped by 3 bases and J by 2 bases, with 10 bases between them. CDR1 SQVTM and CDR2 ANQGSEA come from the germline V gene. Here the CDR3 reads CSVESRSNTGELFF. CDR3 nucleotide sequence: TGCAGCGTTGAGAGCAGGTCCAACACCGGGGAGCTGTTTTTT.

In this sample, this clone turned up a few times. The chain uses TRBV7-3 and TRBJ2-7; 9 positions agree with TRBD2. The CDR3 length is 14 residues. The V segment lost 5 bases and the J segment 4 bases; nucleotides outside the gene matches: 6. Germline V gene lookup returns CDR1 SGHTA and CDR2 FQGTGA. CDR3 amino acids: CASSTAGGPYEQYF. The CDR3 DNA sequence: TGTGCCAGCAGCACCGCGGGAGGGCCTTACGAGCAGTACTTC.

The rearrangement joins TRBV2 to TRBJ2-3; D is unclear. V was cut by 3 bases and J by 5 bases, with 12 bases left in between. CDR3 length: 14 residues. The germline V gene has CDR1 SNHLY and CDR2 FYNNEI. CDR3 sequence: CASSENGFEDTQYF. The CDR3 bases are TGTGCCAGCAGTGAGAACGGGTTTGAAGATACGCAGTATTTT.

This sequence joins TRBV7-2 and TRBJ2-3; D is possibly TRBD2 (6 bases). V dropped 4 bases and J dropped 2 bases, with 16 bases sitting between them. The V gene's germline CDR1 is SGHTA and CDR2 FQGNSA. CDR3 size: 16 residues. The CDR3 loop is CASSSGMRGNTDTQYF. The CDR3 region has the DNA TGTGCCAGCAGCTCCGGAATGCGGGGAAACACAGATACGCAGTATTTT.

V and J are TRBV7-6 and TRBJ2-1; TRBD2 is a possible D gene (6 bases). Trimming stripped 1 base from V and 1 base from J, with 14 bases between. Germline CDR1 is SGHVS and CDR2 is FNYEAQ. The CDR3 covers 17 residues. In DNA form, the CDR3 reads TGTGCCAGCAGCTTAGTGGTCAGGACTATATCCTACAATGAGCAGTTCTTC. It translates to CASSLVVRTISYNEQFF.

V is TRBV19 and J is TRBJ1-5, with 9 bases identical to TRBD1. The V segment lost 4 bases and the J segment 2 bases; nucleotides outside the gene matches: 6. Germline-derived CDR1 and CDR2 are LNHDA and SQIVND (reference sequence). This CDR3 region has 16 residues. CDR3 nucleotide sequence: TGTGCCAGTAGTACACAGGGGGCGGAGGGCAATCAGCCCCAGCATTTT. Translation: CASSTQGAEGNQPQHF.

V usage is TRBV7-2 and J usage is TRBJ1-1; D remains unclear. This CDR3 comprises 16 residues. The V and J ends lost 4 bases and 1 base respectively, with 16 bases between them. Germline assignment: CDR1 SGHTA and CDR2 FQGNSA. As DNA, the CDR3 is TGTGCCAGCAGCTCGACCTATTCCGGAGGGAACACTGAAGCTTTCTTT. This sequence encodes CASSSTYSGGNTEAFF.

This chain uses TRBV3-1 (or the pseudogene TRBV3-2) with TRBJ2-7; 7 bases agree with TRBD1. The J segment lost 9 bases and the V segment lost 1 base, leaving 3 bases of the junction unmatched. Germline V CDR1 and CDR2: LGHDT, YNNKEL (reference sequence). The CDR3 spans 12 residues. The CDR3 coding sequence is TGTGCCAGCAGCCAAGCTAGGGGGCCGCAGTACTTC. This sequence encodes CASSQARGPQYF.

The chain uses TRBV5-1 and TRBJ2-7; 9 positions match TRBD1. The CDR3 covers 14 residues. Germline CDR1 SGHRS, CDR2 YFSETQ. Germline trimming cut 0 bases from V and 6 bases from J; bases unmatched to any gene: 4. CDR3 loop: CASSLDHRGLEQYF. The CDR3 DNA follows: TGCGCCAGCAGCTTGGATCACAGGGGGCTCGAGCAGTACTTC.

The gene calls are TRBV28 and TRBJ1-2; 9 nucleotides agree with TRBD1. Per germline, CDR1 MDHEN and CDR2 SYDVKM. Trimming removed 3 bases from V and 4 bases from J; junction bases left unmatched: 12. The CDR3 is 17 amino acids. The CDR3 bases are TGTGCCAGCAGTTTTATCGGGACAGGGCCCCCTTTCTATGGCTACACCTTC. Its translation is CASSFIGTGPPFYGYTF.

This clone was recorded a few times. The V and J genes are TRBV28 and TRBJ1-1, with D unclear. Trimming stripped 6 bases from V and 0 bases from J, with 20 bases between. Germline CDR1 reads MDHEN; CDR2 reads SYDVKM. The CDR3 has 17 residues. The chain's CDR3 is CASSHRLGLSMNTEAFF. In DNA, the CDR3 is TGTGCCAGCAGCCACCGGCTTGGGCTTTCAATGAACACTGAAGCTTTCTTT.

In its sample, this clone was seen once. This chain joins TRBV28 and TRBJ2-7; TRBD2 aligns across 9 bases. This CDR3 is built from 14 residues. J was trimmed by 4 bases and V by 4 bases; bases with no gene match: 5. Germline V gene data show CDR1 as MDHEN and CDR2 as SYDVKM. CDR3 sequence: CASSSTSGLYEQYF. The CDR3 DNA follows: TGTGCCAGCAGTTCTACTAGCGGGCTGTACGAGCAGTACTTC.

The count of this clone is one. The V and J genes are TRBV9 and TRBJ1-6; 10 nucleotides align to TRBD1. The V segment lost 0 bases and the J segment 7 bases; nucleotides outside the gene matches: 4. The CDR3 consists of 16 residues. Looked up from germline, CDR1 is SGDLS and CDR2 is YYNGEE. CDR3 region: CASSVGQGARNSPLHF. The CDR3 DNA is TGTGCCAGCAGCGTAGGACAGGGGGCGCGAAATTCACCCCTCCACTTT.

In this sample, this clone turned up once. V usage is TRBV6-2 or TRBV6-3 and J usage is TRBJ2-7; TRBD2 is a possible D gene (5 bases). V was cut by 4 bases and J by 3 bases, with 13 bases left in between. This CDR3 contains 14 residues. Germline values: CDR1 MNHEY, CDR2 SVGEGT. The CDR3 protein is CASSLGRGNYEQYF. CDR3 sequence (DNA): TGTGCCAGCAGTTTAGGACGGGGAAACTACGAGCAGTACTTC.

In its sample, this clone was seen once. J is TRBJ2-3 and V is TRBV5-1; 8 bases agree with TRBD2. V shed 4 bases, J shed 1 base, and the junction held 5 bases outside the gene matches. The CDR3 extends over 15 amino acids. Germline V gene lookup returns CDR1 SGHRS and CDR2 YFSETQ. This chain's CDR3 is CASSDSGGGTDTQYF. In DNA, the CDR3 is TGCGCCAGCAGCGACAGCGGGGGCGGCACAGATACGCAGTATTTT.

The chain employs TRBV4-2 and TRBJ1-2; perhaps TRBD1 as D (6 bases). Trimming stripped 4 bases from V and 2 bases from J, with 11 bases between. In germline, CDR1 is LGHNA, CDR2 YNFKEQ. The CDR3 totals 14 residues. This chain's CDR3 is CASSRDTVNYGYTF. CDR3 DNA: TGTGCCAGCAGCCGGGACACAGTAAACTATGGCTACACCTTC.

The chain couples TRBV30 to TRBJ2-3, with D perhaps matching TRBD1 (6 bases). Between the trimmed V and J ends, which lost 8 bases and 5 bases, there was a span of 17 bases. This CDR3 has 13 amino acids. The germline CDR1 and CDR2 sequences are GTSNPN and SVGIG (reference sequence). The DNA of the CDR3 is TGTGCCCAAGACACAGGGAGAGTAGATACGCAGTATTTT. Amino acids: CAQDTGRVDTQYF.

V usage is TRBV28 and J usage is TRBJ1-2; no firm D call. V lost 6 bases, J lost 4 bases, and 6 bases lay in between. From germline, CDR1 is MDHEN and CDR2 SYDVKM. This CDR3 contains 11 residues. CDR3 DNA: TGTGCCAGCAGCTACAGCTATGGCTACACCTTC. It codes for CASSYSYGYTF.

The chain joins TRBV19 to TRBJ2-1, with 9 bases matching TRBD2. The CDR3 spans 15 residues. V shed 7 bases and J 4 bases; nucleotides not matched to a gene: 8. Germline values: CDR1 LNHDA, CDR2 SQIVND (reference sequence). Here the CDR3 reads CASKMGLAGYNEQFF. CDR3 nucleotides: TGTGCCAGTAAGATGGGGCTAGCGGGGTACAATGAGCAGTTCTTC.

The chain links TRBV11-2 to TRBJ2-1, with TRBD1 matching 7 bases. The CDR3 covers 15 residues. From germline, CDR1 is SGHAT and CDR2 FQNNGV. V dropped 6 bases and J dropped 8; count of bases not matched to a gene: 13. CDR3 protein: CASRPTGEVVYEQFF. The CDR3 coding sequence is TGTGCCAGCAGACCTACAGGGGAAGTTGTCTATGAGCAGTTCTTC.

This chain connects TRBV5-1 to TRBJ2-5; weak D call: TRBD2 (6 bases). V was pared by 4 bases and J by 3 bases, with 13 bases between. Per the germline V gene, CDR1 is SGHRS and CDR2 is YFSETQ. The CDR3 covers 14 residues. This CDR3 is CASSPGLMEETQYF. The CDR3 bases are TGCGCCAGCAGCCCGGGACTGATGGAAGAGACCCAGTACTTC.

The chain couples TRBV9 to TRBJ2-3; the D gene is possibly TRBD1 (7 bases). Trimming stripped 4 bases from V and 5 bases from J, with 20 bases between. The CDR3 extends over 16 amino acids. The germline CDR1 and CDR2 sequences are SGDLS and YYNGEE. Written as DNA, the CDR3 is TGTGCCAGCAGCTCCCGACAGGGAGGAATGGGAGATACGCAGTATTTT. As protein: CASSSRQGGMGDTQYF.

J is TRBJ1-5 and V is TRBV4-3; D might be TRBD1 (5 bases). The CDR3 runs to 17 residues. CDR1 and CDR2 from the germline V gene are LGHNA and YSLEER. Trimming stripped 0 bases from V and 7 bases from J, with 19 bases between. CDR3 protein: CASSQDFGSEGRQPQHF. CDR3 bases: TGCGCCAGCAGCCAAGATTTTGGGTCGGAGGGGAGGCAGCCCCAGCATTTT.

This sequence joins TRBV7-3 and TRBJ2-1; 8 nucleotides agree with TRBD1. With 4 bases clipped from V and 7 bases from J, the junction kept 3 bases outside the gene matches. The CDR3 contains 13 residues. Germline CDR1 is SGHTA and CDR2 is FQGTGA. The CDR3 coding sequence is TGTGCCAGCAGCTCGGACAGGGAAAATGAGCAGTTCTTC. Its protein product is CASSSDRENEQFF.

The chain couples TRBV23-1 to TRBJ2-1; 14 positions agree with TRBD2. TRBV23-1 is recorded as an ORF, its role being uncertain. The ends lost 0 bases at V and 9 bases at J; junction bases unmatched: 1. CDR3 length: 15 residues. Here the CDR3 DNA reads TGCGCCAGCAGTCAATCGACTAGCGGGAGGGTTGAGCAGTTCTTC. This translates into CASSQSTSGRVEQFF.